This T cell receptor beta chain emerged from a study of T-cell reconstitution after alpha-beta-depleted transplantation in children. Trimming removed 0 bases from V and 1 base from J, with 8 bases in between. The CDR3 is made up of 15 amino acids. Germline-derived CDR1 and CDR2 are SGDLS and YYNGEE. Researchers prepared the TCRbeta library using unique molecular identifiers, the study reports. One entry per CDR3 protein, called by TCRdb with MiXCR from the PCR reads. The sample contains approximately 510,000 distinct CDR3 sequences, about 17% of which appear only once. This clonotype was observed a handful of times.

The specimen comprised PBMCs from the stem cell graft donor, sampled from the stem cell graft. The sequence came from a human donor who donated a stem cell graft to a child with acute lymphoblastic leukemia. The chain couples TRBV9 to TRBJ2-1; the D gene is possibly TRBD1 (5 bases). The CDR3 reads CASSVGQGSYNEQFF. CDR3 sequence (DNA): TGTGCCAGCAGCGTAGGGCAGGGTTCCTACAATGAGCAGTTCTTC.